This T cell receptor (beta chain) was sequenced during a study of cytotoxic CD8 clonotypes in ibrutinib-treated CLL (dated by TCRdb to 2020 to 2022). Describing the broader study: The cohort had about a dozen relapsed/refractory and 15 treatment-naive patients; approximately 18 were IGHV unmutated. Partial responses were observed in some 24 patients and complete responses in 2; after a median follow-up of 68 months, remission was maintained in 14 patients and progression was observed in roughly 12. Samples at response were collected after a median of roughly 13 months of treatment, with a range of roughly 6 to 40 months. On average, each sample had 255,043 productive templates and about 89,000 productive rearrangements. Longitudinal samples were available for about 30% of the roughly 86 trial participants. Cryopreserved peripheral blood mononuclear cells were collected at three points: before therapy, at response, and at either sustained remission or disease progression. Patients were still on ibrutinib when every remission and progressive disease sample was collected. Findings and caveats that apply to the study as a whole: At ibrutinib response clonality went up, during sustained remission it held steady, and at progression it dropped back toward baseline. Lymph node repertoires were not examined, and the timing of sampling was not matched between patients in sustained remission and those whose disease progressed. At baseline, clonality was higher than in age-matched healthy donors and showed a strong correlation with circulating CD8+ T-cell counts. Public clonotypes were rare and either contracted or stayed stable during treatment, and the rise in clonality at ibrutinib response reflected the expansion of private clonotypes.

Counted from cysteine to phenylalanine, this CDR3 has 13 amino acids. The read is trimmed to its CDR3 DNA, 39 bases read in frame from base 1. V is clipped by 3 bases and J by 2 bases, and the sequence between their germline boundaries is 8 bases long. For CDR1 and CDR2, the germline V gene (reference sequence) lists SGHNT and YYREEE. Read against the paper, the sample's time point label means: about twelve months on ibrutinib. For TCR beta library preparation, 2 to 2.5 micrograms of genomic DNA were isolated from cryopreserved PBMCs. High-throughput TCR beta sequencing was performed on longitudinal blood samples from CLL patients receiving ibrutinib monotherapy. The patients were enrolled in a single-center, open-label phase 2 trial of ibrutinib monotherapy. Regarding this clone: Its recognized antigen is unknown. Qualities for individual bases were not recorded, and no much larger clone is one base off.

The goal of deep resolution MiSeq sequencing was a depth between 1 in 1 million and 1 in 200,000 T cells, and coverage averaged 10x per clonotype. TCR beta libraries were generated with the immunoSEQ hsTCRB Kit. The paper's data handling went like this. Data were analyzed with ImmunoSEQ Data Assistant and ImmunoSEQ Analyzer, with V, D and J genes assigned per IMGT definitions. Clonality, which ranges from 0 to 1, was calculated by subtracting the normalized Shannon entropy of productive rearrangement frequencies from one. Public clonotype analysis was restricted to overrepresented clonotypes comprising at least 0.05% of each patient's repertoire. Repertoires from approximately 12 age-matched healthy donors in immuneACCESS were used as clonality controls. Entries here come from immuneACCESS through TCRdb and include only in-frame sequences with V and J called. Some clones fail to appear in such tables; in the studies checked, an unresolved V gene covers under half of the shortfall, and the cause of the remainder is unknown. V and J calls plus clone size are reproduced from that table; the DNA served to infer D and trimming. The sample data list approximately 84,000 clones, and about 76% of these were observed just once. Around 4.8% of the sample is in the top ten clones.

The rearranged segments are TRBV5-4 and TRBJ1-2; TRBD1 is perhaps the D gene, given 6 matching bases. The sample in question was PBMCs, obtained after 12 months of ibrutinib treatment. This clonotype originated in a human donor with chronic lymphocytic leukemia. The DNA reads as follows: TGTGCCAGCAGCTGGGACAAAAACTATGGCTACACCTTC. Its coded protein is CASSWDKNYGYTF.